The entry that follows covers one T cell receptor (beta chain) sequence. Antigen: not known. Purity exceeding 95% was reached by all sorted populations. The entry originates in a study of beta chain features in type 1 diabetes. Study-wide points: Whether HLA type influences TCRB rearrangement remained unresolved here. TCRB repertoires of naive, central memory and Treg cells appeared more similar among patients than among healthy donors.

The entirety of the isolated RNA underwent reverse transcription, so expressed TCRB transcripts were sequenced. Using immunoSEQ multiplex PCR, the repertoire was profiled, and TCRdb retains in-frame clones only, with some absent. The sample shows a few hundred thousand clones, over 12% of them seen only once. V lost 4 bases and J lost 4, with 13 bases in between. The CDR3 loop spans 14 amino acids. CDR1 and CDR2 (germline): MGHDK, SYGVNS. The chain has TRBV25-1 and TRBJ1-2; possibly TRBD1 for D (6 bases). The receptor's source is a woman aged 18-29 years in good health. What was sequenced was naive CD4+ T cells from blood. The CDR3 coding sequence is TGTGCCAGCAGTGCAGGGGTCTTACTCTATGGCTACACCTTC. Translated, it gives CASSAGVLLYGYTF.